This T cell receptor beta chain came from a study of control samples from healthy donors and cancer patients. Profiled with immunoSEQ multiplex PCR; TCRdb holds only in-frame clones, not every one. The repertoire holds roughly 130,000 clones, over 85% seen once, with 10% to 12% in the top ten. Trimming stripped 4 bases from V and 1 base from J, with 10 bases between. CDR3 size: 14 residues. CDR1 is SGHAT and CDR2 is FQDESV in the germline V gene (reference sequence). This chain joins TRBV11-1 and TRBJ1-1, with D unclear. The specimen was blood. This clonotype originated in a man aged 25 to 40 in good health. The CDR3 region is CASSSRWANTEAFF. The DNA for the CDR3 is TGTGCCAGCAGCTCCCGGTGGGCGAACACTGAAGCTTTCTTT. Based on the CDR3 plus reference TRBV11-1 and TRBJ1-1, the full variable domain is EAEVAQSPRYKITEKSQAVAFWCDPISGHATLYWYRQILGQGPELLVQFQDESVVDDSQLPKDRFSAERLKGVDSTLKIQPAELGDSAMYLCASSSRWANTEAFFGQGTRLTVV.